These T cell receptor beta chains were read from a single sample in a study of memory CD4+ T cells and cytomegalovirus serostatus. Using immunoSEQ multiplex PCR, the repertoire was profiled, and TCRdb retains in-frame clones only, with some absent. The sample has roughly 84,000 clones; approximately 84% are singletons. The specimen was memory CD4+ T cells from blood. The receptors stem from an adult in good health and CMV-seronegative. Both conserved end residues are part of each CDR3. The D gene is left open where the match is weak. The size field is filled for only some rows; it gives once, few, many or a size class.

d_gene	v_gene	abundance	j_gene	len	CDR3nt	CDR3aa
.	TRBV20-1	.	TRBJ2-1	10	TGCAGTGCTGCCGCCGATGAGCAGTTCTTC	CSAAADEQFF
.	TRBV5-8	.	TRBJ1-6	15	TGTGCCAGCAGCCCAGACGGACAAAATAATTCACCCCTCCACTTT	CASSPDGQNNSPLHF
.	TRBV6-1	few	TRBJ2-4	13	TGTGCCAGCGGCCCTATAGCCAAAAACATTCAGTACTTC	CASGPIAKNIQYF
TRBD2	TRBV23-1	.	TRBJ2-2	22	TGCGCCAGACTACCGGGGGGAGATAAGGGACTAGCGGGGGCAGCGAACACCGGGGAGCTGTTTTTT	CARLPGGDKGLAGAANTGELFF
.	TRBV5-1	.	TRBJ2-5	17	TGCGCCAGCAGCTTATCCTCCGACGGGGGAAGTAGTGAGACCCAGTACTTC	CASSLSSDGGSSETQYF
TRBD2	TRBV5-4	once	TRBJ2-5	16	TGTGCCAGCAGCCTGATTAGCGGGGGGGCCCAGGAGACCCAGTACTTC	CASSLISGGAQETQYF
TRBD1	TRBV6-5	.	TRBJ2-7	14	TGTGCCAGCAGAGTCGACAGGGCCAACGACGAGCAGTACTTC	CASRVDRANDEQYF
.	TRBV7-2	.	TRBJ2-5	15	TGTGCCAGCAGCTTCCAGAAGGGGGGCGGAGAGACCCAGTACTTC	CASSFQKGGGETQYF
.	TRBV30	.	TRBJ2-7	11	TGTGCCTGGGAGGTAAACTACGAGCAGTACTTC	CAWEVNYEQYF
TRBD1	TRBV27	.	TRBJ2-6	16	TGTGCCAGCAGTGTTAGGACAGGGTCTGGGGCCAACGTCCTGACTTTC	CASSVRTGSGANVLTF
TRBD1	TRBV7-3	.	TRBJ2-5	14	TGTGCCAGCAGCTTGGAACAGGGGGCAGAGACCCAGTACTTC	CASSLEQGAETQYF
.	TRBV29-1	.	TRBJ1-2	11	TGCAGCGTTGAAGGAGGGGAGGTCTACACCTTC	CSVEGGEVYTF
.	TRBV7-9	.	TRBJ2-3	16	TGTGCCAGCAGCTTAGGGTGGACAGAAGGTACAGATACGCAGTATTTT	CASSLGWTEGTDTQYF
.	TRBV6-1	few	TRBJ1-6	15	TGTGCCAGCTTAGGGGTTTCTGTCTATAATTCACCCCTCCACTTT	CASLGVSVYNSPLHF
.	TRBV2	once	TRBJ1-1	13	TGTGCCAGCAGGAAAAACCGGGACACTGAAGCTTTCTTT	CASRKNRDTEAFF
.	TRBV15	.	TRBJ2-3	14	TGTGCCACCAGCAGAGGGGGCTCCACAGATACGCAGTATTTT	CATSRGGSTDTQYF
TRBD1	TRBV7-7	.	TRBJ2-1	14	TGTGCTAGCAGCTTAGGGCGGACAGGGTATGAGCAGTTCTTC	CASSLGRTGYEQFF
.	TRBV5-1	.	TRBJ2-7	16	TGCGCCAGCAGCTTGGGGAGGGGGCCCGGGGCCTACGAGCAGTACTTC	CASSLGRGPGAYEQYF
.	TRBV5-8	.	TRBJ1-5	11	TGTGCCAGCAGCTTACGTTCTTTACTATCCTTT	CASSLRSLLSF
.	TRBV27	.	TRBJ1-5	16	TGTGCCCGAGAGCCCGGGAGCCCTACAAGGAATCAGCCCCAGCATTTT	CAREPGSPTRNQPQHF
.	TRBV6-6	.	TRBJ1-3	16	TGTGCCAGCAGGCCAGGAGGTGGCATTGGAGGAAACACCATATATTTT	CASRPGGGIGGNTIYF
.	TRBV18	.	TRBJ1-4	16	TGTGCCAGCTCCAAGTGGGGAGACGGCACTAATGAAAAACTGTTTTTT	CASSKWGDGTNEKLFF